This TCR beta chain appears in the sequencing data of a study of cytotoxic CD8 clonotypes in ibrutinib-treated CLL. Study summary: Responses: roughly 25 partial, 2 complete; after median approximately six years, around 15 stayed remitted, around twelve progressed.

Overall study findings and caveats: Sustained-remission and progressing patients were not sampled at matched times.

The CDR3 is 15 amino acids. Germline CDR1 and CDR2: SQVTM and ANQGSEA. V was clipped by 3 bases and J by 1 base, with 15 bases between them. Clones were sequenced by immunoSEQ multiplex PCR, and TCRdb holds only the in-frame ones, with some missing. This sample has about 300,000 clones, with roughly four fifths found just once. As regards this clone: Antigen specificity is unknown.

TCR beta libraries used roughly 1.9 micrograms of DNA from cryopreserved PBMCs. The sample here was PBMCs, taken at disease progression, from a patient treated with ibrutinib. This rearrangement joins TRBV29-1 to TRBJ1-2, with D tentatively TRBD1 (6 bases). The TCR was taken from a human donor with chronic lymphocytic leukemia. The CDR3 loop reads CSVEALGALNYGYTF. CDR3 sequence (DNA): TGCAGCGTTGAGGCCTTGGGGGCGCTTAACTATGGCTACACCTTC.